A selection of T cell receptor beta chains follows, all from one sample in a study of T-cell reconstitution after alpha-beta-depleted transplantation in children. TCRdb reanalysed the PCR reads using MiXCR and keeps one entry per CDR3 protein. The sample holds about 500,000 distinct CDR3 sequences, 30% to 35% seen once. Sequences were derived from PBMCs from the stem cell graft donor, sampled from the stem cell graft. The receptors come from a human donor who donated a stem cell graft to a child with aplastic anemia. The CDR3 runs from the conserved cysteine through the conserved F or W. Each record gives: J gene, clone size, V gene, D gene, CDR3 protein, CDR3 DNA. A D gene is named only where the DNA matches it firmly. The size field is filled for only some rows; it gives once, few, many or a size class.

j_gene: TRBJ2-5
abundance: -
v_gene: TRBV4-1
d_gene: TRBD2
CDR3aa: CASSQGESSGMGETQYF
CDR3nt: TGCGCCAGCAGCCAAGGAGAATCGAGCGGGATGGGCGAGACCCAGTACTTC

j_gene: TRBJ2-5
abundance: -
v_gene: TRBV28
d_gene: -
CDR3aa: CASRLQVSETQYF
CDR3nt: TGTGCCAGCAGATTACAGGTTTCGGAGACCCAGTACTTC

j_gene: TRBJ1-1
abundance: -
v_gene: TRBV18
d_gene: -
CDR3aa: CASSPINRRGSTVEAFF
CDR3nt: TGTGCCAGCTCACCCATAAATCGACGGGGCTCTACTGTTGAAGCTTTCTTT

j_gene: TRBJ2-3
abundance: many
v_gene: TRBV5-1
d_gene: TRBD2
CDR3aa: CASSLGTSGTDTQYF
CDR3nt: TGTGCCAGCAGCTTGGGGACTAGCGGCACAGATACGCAGTATTTT

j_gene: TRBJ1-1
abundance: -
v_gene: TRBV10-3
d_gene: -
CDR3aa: CAIRPRTENTEAFF
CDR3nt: TGTGCCATCAGGCCCCGGACAGAGAACACTGAAGCTTTCTTT

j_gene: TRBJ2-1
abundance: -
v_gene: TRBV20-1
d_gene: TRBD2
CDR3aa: CSARAGLAGETYNEQFF
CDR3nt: TGCAGTGCTAGAGCGGGACTAGCGGGAGAAACCTACAATGAGCAGTTCTTC

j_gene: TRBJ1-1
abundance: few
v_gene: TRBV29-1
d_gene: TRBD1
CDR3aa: CSVEDGDRTRGGNTEAFF
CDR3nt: TGCAGCGTTGAAGATGGGGACAGGACACGAGGCGGGAACACTGAAGCTTTCTTT

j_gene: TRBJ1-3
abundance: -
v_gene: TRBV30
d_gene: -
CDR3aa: CAWSPGVTGNTIYF
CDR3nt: TGTGCCTGGAGCCCGGGGGTGACTGGAAACACCATATATTTT

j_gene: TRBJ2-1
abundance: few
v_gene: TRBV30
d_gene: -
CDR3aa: CAWTRQPPMNEQFF
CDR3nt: TGTGCCTGGACTCGCCAGCCCCCCATGAATGAGCAGTTCTTC

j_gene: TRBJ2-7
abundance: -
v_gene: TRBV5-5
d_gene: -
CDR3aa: CASSFGGGYEQYF
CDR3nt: TGTGCCAGCAGCTTCGGAGGGGGTTACGAGCAGTACTTC

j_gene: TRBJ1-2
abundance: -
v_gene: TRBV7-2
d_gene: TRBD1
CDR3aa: CASSEQGTNYGYTF
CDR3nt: TGTGCCAGCAGCGAACAGGGGACTAACTATGGCTACACCTTC

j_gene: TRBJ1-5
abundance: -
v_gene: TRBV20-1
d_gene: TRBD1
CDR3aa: CSARRTGGNQPQHF
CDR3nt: TGCAGTGCTAGGCGGACAGGGGGCAATCAGCCCCAGCATTTT

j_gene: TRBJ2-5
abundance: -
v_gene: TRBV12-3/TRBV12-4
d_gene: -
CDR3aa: CASSLGGMGRQETQYF
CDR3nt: TGTGCCAGCAGTTTAGGTGGTATGGGCAGGCAAGAGACCCAGTACTTC

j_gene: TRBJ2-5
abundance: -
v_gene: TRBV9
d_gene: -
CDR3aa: CASSVSGTQETQYF
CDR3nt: TGTGCCAGCAGCGTCTCCGGGACTCAAGAGACCCAGTACTTC

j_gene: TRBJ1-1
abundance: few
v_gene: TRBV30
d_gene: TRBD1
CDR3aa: CARRQGIKNTEAFF
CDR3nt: TGTGCCAGACGACAGGGAATCAAGAACACTGAAGCTTTCTTT

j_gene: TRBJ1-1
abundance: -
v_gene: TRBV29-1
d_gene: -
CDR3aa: CSGRRWGDTEAFF
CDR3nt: TGCAGCGGTCGCAGGTGGGGGGACACTGAAGCTTTCTTT

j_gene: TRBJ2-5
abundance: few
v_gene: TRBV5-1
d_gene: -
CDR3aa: CASRELASQETQYF
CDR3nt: TGCGCCAGCAGGGAACTAGCCAGCCAAGAGACCCAGTACTTC

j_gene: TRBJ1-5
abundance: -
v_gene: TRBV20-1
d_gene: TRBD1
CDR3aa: CSAVRTGMSQPQHF
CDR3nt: TGCAGTGCCGTCCGGACAGGGATGAGTCAGCCCCAGCATTTT

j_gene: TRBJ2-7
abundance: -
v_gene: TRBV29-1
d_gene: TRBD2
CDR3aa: CSVVASREISYEQYF
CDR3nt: TGCAGCGTTGTCGCTTCGCGGGAGATCTCCTACGAGCAGTACTTC

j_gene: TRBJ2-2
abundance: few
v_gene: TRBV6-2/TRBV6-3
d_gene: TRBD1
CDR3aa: CASRKGQGNTGELFF
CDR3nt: TGTGCCAGCAGAAAGGGACAGGGTAACACCGGGGAGCTGTTTTTT

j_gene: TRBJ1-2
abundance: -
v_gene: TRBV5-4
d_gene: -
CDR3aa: CASSSEGRGYTF
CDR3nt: TGTGCCAGCAGCTCTGAAGGTCGTGGTTACACCTTC

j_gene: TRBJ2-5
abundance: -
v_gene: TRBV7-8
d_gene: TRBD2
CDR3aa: CASSLIILAGGETQYF
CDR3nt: TGTGCCAGCAGCTTAATTATCCTAGCGGGAGGAGAGACCCAGTACTTC

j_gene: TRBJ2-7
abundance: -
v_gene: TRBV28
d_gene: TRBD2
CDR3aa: CATSGTLSYEQYF
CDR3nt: TGTGCCACCAGCGGGACTCTGTCCTACGAGCAGTACTTC

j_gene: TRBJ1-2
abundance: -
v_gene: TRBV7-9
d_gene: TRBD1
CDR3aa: CASRGQGAADGYGYTF
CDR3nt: TGTGCCAGCAGGGGACAGGGGGCGGCTGATGGCTATGGCTACACCTTC

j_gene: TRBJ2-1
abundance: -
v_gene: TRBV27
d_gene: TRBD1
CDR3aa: CASSFQLPQGARNEQFF
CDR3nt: TGTGCCAGCAGTTTTCAGCTGCCTCAGGGGGCTAGGAATGAGCAGTTCTTC

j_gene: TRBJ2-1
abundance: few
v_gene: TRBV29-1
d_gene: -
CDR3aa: CSVLVIYNEQFF
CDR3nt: TGCAGCGTTCTTGTGATCTACAATGAGCAGTTCTTC

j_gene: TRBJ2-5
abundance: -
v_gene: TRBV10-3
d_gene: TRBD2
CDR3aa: CAISGFGRARVETQYF
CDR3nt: TGTGCCATCAGTGGTTTCGGGAGGGCCCGAGTGGAGACCCAGTACTTC

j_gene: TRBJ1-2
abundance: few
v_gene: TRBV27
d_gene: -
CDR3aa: CASRGQINYGYTF
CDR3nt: TGTGCCAGCAGAGGACAGATTAACTATGGCTACACCTTC

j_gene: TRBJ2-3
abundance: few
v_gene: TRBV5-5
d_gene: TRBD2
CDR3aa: CASSSGLAGYTDTQYF
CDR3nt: TGTGCCAGCAGCTCAGGACTAGCGGGATACACAGATACGCAGTATTTT

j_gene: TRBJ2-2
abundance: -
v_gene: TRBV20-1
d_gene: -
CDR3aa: CSARNGANTGELFF
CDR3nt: TGCAGTGCTAGAAACGGAGCGAACACCGGGGAGCTGTTTTTT

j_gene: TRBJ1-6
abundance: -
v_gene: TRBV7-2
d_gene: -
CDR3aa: CASSPLASSPLHF
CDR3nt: TGTGCCAGCAGCCCCCTAGCATCTTCACCCCTCCACTTT

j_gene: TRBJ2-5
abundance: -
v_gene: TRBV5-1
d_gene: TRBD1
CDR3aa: CASSSLGGEIETQYF
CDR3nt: TGCGCCAGCAGCTCTCTAGGGGGCGAGATAGAGACCCAGTACTTC

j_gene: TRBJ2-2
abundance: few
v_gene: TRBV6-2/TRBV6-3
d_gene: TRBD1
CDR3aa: CASSPGQDTGELFF
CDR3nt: TGTGCCAGCAGTCCTGGACAGGACACCGGGGAGCTGTTTTTT

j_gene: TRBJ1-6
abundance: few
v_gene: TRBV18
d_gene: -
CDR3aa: CASSAQGGNSPLHF
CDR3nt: TGTGCCAGCTCCGCCCAGGGAGGCAATTCACCCCTCCACTTT

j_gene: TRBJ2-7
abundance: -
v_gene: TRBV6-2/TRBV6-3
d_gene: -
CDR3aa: CASRTGTERGTYEQYF
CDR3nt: TGTGCCAGCAGGACCGGGACCGAACGCGGAACCTACGAGCAGTACTTC

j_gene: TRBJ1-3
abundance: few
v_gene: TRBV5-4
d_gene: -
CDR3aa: CASSADRISGNTIYF
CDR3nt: TGTGCCAGCAGCGCCGACAGGATCTCTGGAAACACCATATATTTT

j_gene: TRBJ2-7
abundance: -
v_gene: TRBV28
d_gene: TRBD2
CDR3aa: CASSSLAGGSDEQYF
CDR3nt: TGTGCCAGCAGTTCACTAGCGGGAGGATCCGACGAGCAGTACTTC

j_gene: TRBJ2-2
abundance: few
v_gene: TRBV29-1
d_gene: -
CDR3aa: CSASWARTGELFF
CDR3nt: TGCAGCGCAAGTTGGGCCCGCACCGGGGAGCTGTTTTTT

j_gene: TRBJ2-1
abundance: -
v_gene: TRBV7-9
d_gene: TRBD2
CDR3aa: CASSPGLAGPSYNEQFF
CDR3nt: TGTGCCAGCAGCCCGGGACTAGCGGGCCCCTCCTACAATGAGCAGTTCTTC

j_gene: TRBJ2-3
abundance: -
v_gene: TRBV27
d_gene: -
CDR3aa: CASSPGLIPDTQYF
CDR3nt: TGTGCCAGCAGCCCCGGGCTTATACCGGATACGCAGTATTTT

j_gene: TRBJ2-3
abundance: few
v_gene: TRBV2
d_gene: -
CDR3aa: CASREQGPPTDTQYF
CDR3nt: TGTGCCAGCAGAGAGCAGGGGCCCCCCACAGATACGCAGTATTTT

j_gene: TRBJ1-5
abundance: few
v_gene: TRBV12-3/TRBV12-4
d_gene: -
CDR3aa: CASSPGSTHQPQHF
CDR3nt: TGTGCCAGCAGTCCCGGGTCGACTCATCAGCCCCAGCATTTT

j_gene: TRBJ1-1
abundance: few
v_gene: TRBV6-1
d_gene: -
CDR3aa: CASWAPTTRGHTEAFF
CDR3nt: TGTGCCAGCTGGGCCCCAACAACAAGAGGGCACACTGAAGCTTTCTTT